This T cell receptor (beta chain) was documented in a study of blood T cell repertoires in COVID-19. Study-level information: Samples representing acute and convalescent COVID-19 were sourced from the United States, Italy and Spain. Nucleic acid was either cDNA or gDNA, and it came from T cells, B-cell-depleted T cells, or PBMCs.

CDR3 size: 15 residues. In Seattle, patients joined the study during active infection and were tracked longitudinally. Authors' analysis steps: Reference gene primer amplification gave nucleated cell count estimates. Clones were read by immunoSEQ multiplex PCR, and TCRdb kept only the in-frame ones, dropping some. Clone size and the V and J calls come from that table; the DNA yielded D and trimming. The data hold more than 300,000 clones, with about 90% observed a single time. This clonotype was obtained from a woman aged 40 to 55 with COVID-19, enrolled during active disease. V usage is TRBV21-1 and J usage is TRBJ1-2; the table gives TRBD1 as D, unverified against the DNA. TRBV21-1 is listed as a pseudogene. The sample consisted of peripheral blood. The CDR3 sequence: CASSPPGGQFYGYTF. The CDR3 region has the DNA TGTGCCAGCAGCCCCCCCGGGGGACAGTTCTATGGCTACACCTTC.